This TCR beta chain was recovered during a study of graft-versus-host responses after intestinal transplantation. On the study more broadly: Recipients had transplants, and these were multivisceral, liver-intestinal, or isolated intestinal. After anti-thymocyte globulin induction, recipients took tacrolimus and steroids for approximately three years.

Study conclusions and caveats: Recipient bone marrow held GvH clones, some seen earlier in ileum or blood. Early declines in HvG clones that occurred post-transplant were associated with peak circulating GvH clone levels.

J gave up 2 bases and V 6 bases, and 7 bases lay outside the gene matches. The CDR3 spans 15 residues. The germline V gene encodes CDR1 MGHRA and CDR2 YSYEKL. The method was immunoSEQ multiplex PCR; TCRdb's version includes in-frame clones alone and lacks a portion of them. The profile shows 70,000 to 100,000 clones, roughly 91% of them singletons. With regard to this clone: The antigen is not known.

This clonotype originated in a human donor who received an intestinal transplant. The chain is built from TRBV4-1 and TRBJ2-3, with 8 bases matching TRBD2. The sample was unstimulated CD4+ T cells sorted from spleen or lymph node cells, taken before intestinal transplant. CDR3 sequence: CASRGTSKDTDTQYF. CDR3 coding DNA: TGCGCCAGCAGGGGGACTAGTAAAGACACAGATACGCAGTATTTT.